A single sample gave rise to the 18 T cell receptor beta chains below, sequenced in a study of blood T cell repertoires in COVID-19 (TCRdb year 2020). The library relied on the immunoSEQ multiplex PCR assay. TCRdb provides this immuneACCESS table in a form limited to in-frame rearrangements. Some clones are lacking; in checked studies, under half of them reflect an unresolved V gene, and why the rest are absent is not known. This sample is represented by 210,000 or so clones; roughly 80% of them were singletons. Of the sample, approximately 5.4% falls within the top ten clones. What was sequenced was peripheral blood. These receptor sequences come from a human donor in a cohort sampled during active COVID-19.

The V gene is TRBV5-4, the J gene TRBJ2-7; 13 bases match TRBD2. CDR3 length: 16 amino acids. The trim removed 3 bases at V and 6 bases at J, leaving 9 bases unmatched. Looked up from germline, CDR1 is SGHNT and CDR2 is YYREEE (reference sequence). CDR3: CASSSLTGLAGVEQYF. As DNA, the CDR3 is TGTGCCAGCAGCTCTCTGACCGGACTAGCGGGAGTCGAGCAGTACTTC.

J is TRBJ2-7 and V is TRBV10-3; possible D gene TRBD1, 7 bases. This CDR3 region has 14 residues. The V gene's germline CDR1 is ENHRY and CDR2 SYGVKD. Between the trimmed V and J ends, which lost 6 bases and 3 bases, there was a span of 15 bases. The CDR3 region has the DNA TGTGCCATCAGGGCGGGGACAGCCAACTACGAGCAGTACTTC. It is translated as CAIRAGTANYEQYF.

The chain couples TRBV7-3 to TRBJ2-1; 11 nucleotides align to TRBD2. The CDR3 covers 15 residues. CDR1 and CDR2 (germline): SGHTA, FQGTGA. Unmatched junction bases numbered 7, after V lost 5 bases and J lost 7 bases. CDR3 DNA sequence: TGTGCCAGCAGCCCCACTAGCGGGAGTAAAAATGAGCAGTTCTTC. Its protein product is CASSPTSGSKNEQFF.

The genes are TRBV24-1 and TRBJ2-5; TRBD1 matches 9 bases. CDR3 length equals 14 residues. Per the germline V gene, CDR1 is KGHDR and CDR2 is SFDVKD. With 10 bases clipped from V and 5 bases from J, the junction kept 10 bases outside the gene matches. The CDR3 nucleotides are TGTGCCACTGGTGGGACAGGGCTCGTGGAGACCCAGTACTTC. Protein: CATGGTGLVETQYF.

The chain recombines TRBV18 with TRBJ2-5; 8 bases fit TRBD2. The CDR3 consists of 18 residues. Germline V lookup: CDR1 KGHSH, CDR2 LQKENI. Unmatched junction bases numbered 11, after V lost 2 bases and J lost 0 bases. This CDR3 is CASSPTPPQRGYQETQYF. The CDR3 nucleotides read TGTGCCAGCTCACCAACACCGCCGCAGCGGGGGTACCAAGAGACCCAGTACTTC. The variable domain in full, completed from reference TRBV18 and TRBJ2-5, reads NAGVMQNPRHLVRRRGQEARLRCSPMKGHSHVYWYRQLPEEGLKFMVYLQKENIIDESGMPKERFSAEFPKEGPSILRIQQVVRGDSAAYFCASSPTPPQRGYQETQYFGPGTRLLVL.

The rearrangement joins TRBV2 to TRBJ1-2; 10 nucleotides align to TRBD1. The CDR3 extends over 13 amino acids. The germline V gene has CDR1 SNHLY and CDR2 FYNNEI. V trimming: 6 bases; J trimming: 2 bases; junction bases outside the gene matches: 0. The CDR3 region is CASRGQGNYGYTF. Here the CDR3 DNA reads TGTGCCAGCAGGGGACAGGGGAACTATGGCTACACCTTC. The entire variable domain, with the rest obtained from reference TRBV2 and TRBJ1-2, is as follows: EPEVTQTPSHQVTQMGQEVILRCVPISNHLYFYWYRQILGQKVEFLVSFYNNEISEKSEIFDDQFSVERPDGSNFTLKIRSTKLEDSAMYFCASRGQGNYGYTFGSGTRLTVV.

The CDR3 loop is CSAPGVGYTF. In DNA, the CDR3 is TGCAGTGCTCCAGGGGTTGGCTACACCTTC. V gene TRBV20-1 combines with J gene TRBJ1-2, with D maybe TRBD1 (6 bases). CDR3 size: 10 residues. Germline lookup yields CDR1 DFQATT and CDR2 SNEGSKA (reference sequence). The germline V and J ends were trimmed by 5 bases and 7 bases, with 8 bases remaining between them.

The CDR3 DNA reads TGTGCCAGCAGCGTAGACAGCGGGAGACCCTACAATGAGCAGTTCTTC. Residues: CASSVDSGRPYNEQFF. The chain uses TRBV9 and TRBJ2-1, with 8 bases identical to TRBD2. V lost 0 bases, J lost 2 bases, and 4 bases stayed unmatched. The germline V gene has CDR1 SGDLS and CDR2 YYNGEE. This CDR3 spans 16 amino acids.

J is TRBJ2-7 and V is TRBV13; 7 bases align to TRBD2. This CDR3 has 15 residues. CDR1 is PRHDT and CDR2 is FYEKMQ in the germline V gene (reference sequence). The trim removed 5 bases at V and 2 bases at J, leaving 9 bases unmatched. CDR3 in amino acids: CASSPSSGFPYEQYF. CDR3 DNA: TGTGCCAGCAGCCCCTCTAGCGGATTTCCCTACGAGCAGTACTTC.

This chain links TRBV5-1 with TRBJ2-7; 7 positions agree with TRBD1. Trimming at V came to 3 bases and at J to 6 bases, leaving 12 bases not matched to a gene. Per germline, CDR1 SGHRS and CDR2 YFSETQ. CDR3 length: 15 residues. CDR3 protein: CASSSGTVSLGEQYF. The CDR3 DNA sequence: TGCGCCAGCAGCTCTGGGACAGTCTCTCTGGGCGAGCAGTACTTC.

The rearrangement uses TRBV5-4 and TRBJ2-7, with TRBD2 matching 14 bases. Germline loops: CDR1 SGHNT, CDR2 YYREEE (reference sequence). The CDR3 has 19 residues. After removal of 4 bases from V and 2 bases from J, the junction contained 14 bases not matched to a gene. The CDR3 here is CASSGWRDRTSGGTYEQYF. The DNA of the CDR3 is TGTGCCAGCAGCGGGTGGAGGGACAGGACTAGCGGGGGGACCTACGAGCAGTACTTC.

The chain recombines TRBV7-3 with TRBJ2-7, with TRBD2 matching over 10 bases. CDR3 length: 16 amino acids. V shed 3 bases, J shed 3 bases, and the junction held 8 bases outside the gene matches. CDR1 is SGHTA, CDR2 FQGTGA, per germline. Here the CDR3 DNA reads TGTGCCAGCAGCTTCCCCGGGACTAGCGCGAGCTACGAGCAGTACTTC. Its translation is CASSFPGTSASYEQYF.

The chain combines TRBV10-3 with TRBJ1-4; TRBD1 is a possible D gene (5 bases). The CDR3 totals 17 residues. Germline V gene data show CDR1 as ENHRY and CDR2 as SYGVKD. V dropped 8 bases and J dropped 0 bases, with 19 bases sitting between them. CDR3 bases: TGTGCCATCCGGCCGGGCAGGGCCCTTGCAACTAATGAAAAACTGTTTTTT. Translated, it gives CAIRPGRALATNEKLFF.

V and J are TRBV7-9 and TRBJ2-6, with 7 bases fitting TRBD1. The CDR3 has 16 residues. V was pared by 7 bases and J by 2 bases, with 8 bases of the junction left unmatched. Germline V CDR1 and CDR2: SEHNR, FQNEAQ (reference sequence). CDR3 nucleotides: TGTGCCAGCATCGGGACAGTTACTGCTGGGGCCAACGTCCTGACTTTC. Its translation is CASIGTVTAGANVLTF.

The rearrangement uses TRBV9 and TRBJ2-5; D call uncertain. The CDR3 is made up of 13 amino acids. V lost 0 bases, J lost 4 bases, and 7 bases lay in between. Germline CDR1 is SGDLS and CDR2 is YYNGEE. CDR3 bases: TGTGCCAGCAGCGTAGCTATACGAGAGACCCAGTACTTC. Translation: CASSVAIRETQYF.

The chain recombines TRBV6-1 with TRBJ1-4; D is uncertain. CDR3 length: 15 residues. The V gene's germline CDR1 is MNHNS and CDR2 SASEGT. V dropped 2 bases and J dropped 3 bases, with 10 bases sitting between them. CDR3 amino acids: CASSEPGASNEKLFF. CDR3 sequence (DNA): TGTGCCAGCAGTGAACCCGGAGCTTCTAATGAAAAACTGTTTTTT.

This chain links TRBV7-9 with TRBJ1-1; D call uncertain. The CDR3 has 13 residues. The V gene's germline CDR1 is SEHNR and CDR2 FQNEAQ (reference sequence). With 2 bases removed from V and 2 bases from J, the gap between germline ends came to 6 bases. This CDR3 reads CASSLWANTEAFF. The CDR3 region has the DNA TGTGCCAGCAGCTTATGGGCAAACACTGAAGCTTTCTTT.

CDR3 protein: CASSNWGEGPGELFF. The CDR3, as DNA: TGTGCCAGCAGTAATTGGGGGGAGGGACCCGGGGAGCTGTTTTTT. J is TRBJ2-2 and V is TRBV28; 7 bases are a match to TRBD2. This CDR3 region has 15 residues. Germline V gene data show CDR1 as MDHEN and CDR2 as SYDVKM. Trimming at V came to 5 bases and at J to 6 bases, leaving 9 bases not matched to a gene. Filled out from reference TRBV28 and TRBJ2-2, the complete variable domain reads DVKVTQSSRYLVKRTGEKVFLECVQDMDHENMFWYRQDPGLGLRLIYFSYDVKMKEKGDIPEGYSVSREKKERFSLILESASTNQTSMYLCASSNWGEGPGELFFGEGSRLTVL.